These T cell receptor beta chains were read from a single sample in a study of T cells in Graves' hyperthyroidism and ophthalmopathy. TCRdb called the multiplex PCR reads again in MiXCR, with one record for every CDR3 protein. This table holds 400,000 or so distinct CDR3 sequences, roughly 13% found once. The sample comprised blood. These receptor sequences come from a man in his fifties with Graves' ophthalmopathy. Both conserved end residues are part of each CDR3. Each record gives: clone size, J gene, D gene, V gene, CDR3 protein, CDR3 DNA. A D gene is named only where the DNA matches it firmly. Expanded clones are given a class, and other clones once, few, many or no size at all.

clone size: few; J gene: TRBJ2-5; D gene: -; V gene: TRBV19; CDR3 protein: CASSVGLSTQETQYF; CDR3 DNA: TGTGCCAGTAGTGTCGGACTATCGACACAAGAGACCCAGTACTTC
clone size: -; J gene: TRBJ1-1; D gene: TRBD1; V gene: TRBV20-1; CDR3 protein: CSAREGSGGITEAFF; CDR3 DNA: TGCAGTGCTAGAGAGGGGTCAGGGGGGATCACTGAAGCTTTCTTT
clone size: many; J gene: TRBJ1-3; D gene: -; V gene: TRBV7-9; CDR3 protein: CASSPQGNTIYF; CDR3 DNA: TGTGCCAGCAGCCCCCAAGGAAACACCATATATTTT
clone size: many; J gene: TRBJ2-1; D gene: -; V gene: TRBV11-1; CDR3 protein: CASSPIGQYNEQFF; CDR3 DNA: TGTGCCAGCAGCCCAATCGGACAGTACAATGAGCAGTTCTTC
clone size: many; J gene: TRBJ2-4; D gene: -; V gene: TRBV11-2; CDR3 protein: CASSLGTGQLHIQYF; CDR3 DNA: TGTGCCAGCAGCTTGGGCACCGGCCAACTCCACATTCAGTACTTC
clone size: many; J gene: TRBJ2-7; D gene: TRBD1; V gene: TRBV5-1; CDR3 protein: CASTRRQGGYEQYF; CDR3 DNA: TGCGCCAGCACCCGGCGACAGGGGGGCTACGAGCAGTACTTC
clone size: many; J gene: TRBJ2-1; D gene: TRBD1; V gene: TRBV27; CDR3 protein: CATHGTGVEWWLSEQFF; CDR3 DNA: TGTGCCACCCATGGGACAGGGGTGGAGTGGTGGCTTAGTGAGCAGTTCTTC
clone size: many; J gene: TRBJ1-1; D gene: -; V gene: TRBV3-1; CDR3 protein: CASSRGDEAFF; CDR3 DNA: TGTGCCAGCAGCCGTGGGGATGAAGCTTTCTTT
clone size: many; J gene: TRBJ1-4; D gene: TRBD1; V gene: TRBV20-1; CDR3 protein: CSASTGGEKLFF; CDR3 DNA: TGCAGTGCTTCGACAGGGGGTGAAAAACTGTTTTTT
clone size: many; J gene: TRBJ2-5; D gene: -; V gene: TRBV7-9; CDR3 protein: CASSWTGPGEETQYF; CDR3 DNA: TGTGCCAGCAGCTGGACCGGGCCGGGGGAAGAGACCCAGTACTTC
clone size: few; J gene: TRBJ2-5; D gene: -; V gene: TRBV25-1; CDR3 protein: CASTGGDQETQYF; CDR3 DNA: TGTGCCAGTACCGGAGGGGACCAAGAGACCCAGTACTTC
clone size: few; J gene: TRBJ2-2; D gene: TRBD1; V gene: TRBV5-4; CDR3 protein: CASSPGQSLTGELFF; CDR3 DNA: TGTGCCAGCAGCCCGGGACAGTCTTTGACCGGGGAGCTGTTTTTT
clone size: -; J gene: TRBJ2-7; D gene: -; V gene: TRBV7-9; CDR3 protein: CASSLGTAGRYEQYF; CDR3 DNA: TGTGCCAGCAGCTTAGGGACAGCTGGGAGGTACGAGCAGTACTTC
clone size: -; J gene: TRBJ1-2; D gene: -; V gene: TRBV20-1; CDR3 protein: CSAIRWGVSDGYTF; CDR3 DNA: TGCAGTGCTATTCGGTGGGGGGTTTCGGATGGCTACACCTTC
clone size: -; J gene: TRBJ2-1; D gene: -; V gene: TRBV6-4; CDR3 protein: CASSDEAGSYNEQFF; CDR3 DNA: TGTGCCAGCAGTGACGAGGCGGGGAGCTACAATGAGCAGTTCTTC
clone size: many; J gene: TRBJ1-2; D gene: -; V gene: TRBV4-1; CDR3 protein: CASSQVSDSDGYTF; CDR3 DNA: TGCGCCAGCAGCCAAGTTTCGGACAGCGATGGCTACACCTTC
clone size: few; J gene: TRBJ1-4; D gene: -; V gene: TRBV6-1; CDR3 protein: CASSDEVGRRLFF; CDR3 DNA: TGTGCCAGCAGTGACGAGGTGGGCAGAAGACTGTTTTTT
clone size: many; J gene: TRBJ2-7; D gene: TRBD1; V gene: TRBV28; CDR3 protein: CASEASAGQGYEQYF; CDR3 DNA: TGTGCCAGCGAAGCAAGTGCGGGACAGGGGTACGAGCAGTACTTC
clone size: many; J gene: TRBJ2-5; D gene: TRBD2; V gene: TRBV9; CDR3 protein: CASSTWTSGGETQYF; CDR3 DNA: TGTGCCAGCAGCACCTGGACTAGCGGAGGAGAGACCCAGTACTTC
clone size: few; J gene: TRBJ2-5; D gene: -; V gene: TRBV9; CDR3 protein: CASNIGTGDQETQYF; CDR3 DNA: TGTGCCAGCAATATAGGTACGGGGGACCAAGAGACCCAGTACTTC
clone size: many; J gene: TRBJ2-7; D gene: -; V gene: TRBV18; CDR3 protein: CASSRRGLEEQYF; CDR3 DNA: TGTGCCAGCTCGCGGAGGGGATTGGAGGAGCAGTACTTC
clone size: many; J gene: TRBJ2-5; D gene: TRBD1; V gene: TRBV3-1; CDR3 protein: CASSRVSTGGRETQYF; CDR3 DNA: TGTGCCAGCAGCCGCGTTTCCACAGGGGGCCGAGAGACCCAGTACTTC
clone size: many; J gene: TRBJ2-1; D gene: TRBD2; V gene: TRBV11-2; CDR3 protein: CASSPRPGLAGGTGEQFF; CDR3 DNA: TGTGCCAGCAGCCCTAGACCGGGACTAGCGGGAGGAACGGGTGAGCAGTTCTTC
clone size: -; J gene: TRBJ1-5; D gene: -; V gene: TRBV29-1; CDR3 protein: CSAGAGDQPQHF; CDR3 DNA: TGCAGCGCTGGGGCAGGGGATCAGCCCCAGCATTTT
clone size: -; J gene: TRBJ2-7; D gene: TRBD2; V gene: TRBV4-1; CDR3 protein: CASSNGLAVFYEQYF; CDR3 DNA: TGCGCCAGCAGCAACGGACTAGCGGTCTTCTACGAGCAGTACTTC
clone size: few; J gene: TRBJ2-1; D gene: TRBD2; V gene: TRBV7-2; CDR3 protein: CASSLYSGRASYNEQFF; CDR3 DNA: TGTGCCAGCAGCTTATATAGCGGGAGGGCCTCCTACAATGAGCAGTTCTTC
clone size: -; J gene: TRBJ2-7; D gene: TRBD2; V gene: TRBV19; CDR3 protein: CASSLGTSGNYEQYF; CDR3 DNA: TGTGCCAGTAGTCTCGGGACTAGCGGGAATTACGAGCAGTACTTC
clone size: -; J gene: TRBJ2-2; D gene: -; V gene: TRBV19; CDR3 protein: CASSVRHLNTGELFF; CDR3 DNA: TGTGCCAGTAGTGTGCGACACCTGAACACCGGGGAGCTGTTTTTT
clone size: -; J gene: TRBJ2-6; D gene: -; V gene: TRBV20-1; CDR3 protein: CSASTGSGANVLTF; CDR3 DNA: TGCAGTGCTAGCACAGGGTCTGGGGCCAACGTCCTGACTTTC
clone size: -; J gene: TRBJ1-2; D gene: -; V gene: TRBV28; CDR3 protein: CASSSGEGPLRGYTF; CDR3 DNA: TGTGCCAGCAGCTCCGGAGAGGGGCCCTTAAGAGGCTACACCTTC
clone size: few; J gene: TRBJ2-2; D gene: -; V gene: TRBV10-1; CDR3 protein: CASSDPLNTGELFF; CDR3 DNA: TGCGCCAGCAGTGATCCGTTGAACACCGGGGAGCTGTTTTTT
clone size: many; J gene: TRBJ2-3; D gene: -; V gene: TRBV12-3/TRBV12-4; CDR3 protein: CASSFSREDTQYF; CDR3 DNA: TGTGCCAGCTCTTTCTCGAGGGAGGATACGCAGTATTTT
clone size: many; J gene: TRBJ1-1; D gene: -; V gene: TRBV10-3; CDR3 protein: CAISQTDENTEAFF; CDR3 DNA: TGTGCCATCAGTCAGACAGACGAGAACACTGAAGCTTTCTTT
clone size: -; J gene: TRBJ2-4; D gene: -; V gene: TRBV10-3; CDR3 protein: CAISRTVDKNIQYF; CDR3 DNA: TGTGCCATCTCCCGGACAGTTGACAAAAACATTCAGTACTTC
clone size: many; J gene: TRBJ2-2; D gene: -; V gene: TRBV2; CDR3 protein: CASRALSGNTGELFF; CDR3 DNA: TGTGCCAGCAGAGCCTTAAGTGGGAACACCGGGGAGCTGTTTTTT
clone size: few; J gene: TRBJ2-2; D gene: -; V gene: TRBV19; CDR3 protein: CASTLGGTLNTGELFF; CDR3 DNA: TGTGCCAGTACCCTAGGGGGGACACTAAACACCGGGGAGCTGTTTTTT
clone size: -; J gene: TRBJ2-1; D gene: TRBD2; V gene: TRBV7-6; CDR3 protein: CASSEGLAGVGNEQFF; CDR3 DNA: TGTGCCAGCAGCGAGGGACTAGCGGGAGTCGGCAATGAGCAGTTCTTC
clone size: many; J gene: TRBJ2-3; D gene: TRBD1; V gene: TRBV29-1; CDR3 protein: CSVQQGAGDTQYF; CDR3 DNA: TGCAGCGTTCAACAGGGGGCCGGAGATACGCAGTATTTT
clone size: many; J gene: TRBJ2-2; D gene: -; V gene: TRBV20-1; CDR3 protein: CSARDYGGDSYTGELFF; CDR3 DNA: TGCAGTGCTAGAGATTACGGGGGGGACAGTTATACCGGGGAGCTGTTTTTT
clone size: many; J gene: TRBJ2-1; D gene: TRBD2; V gene: TRBV20-1; CDR3 protein: CSARDVVAGLPHEQFF; CDR3 DNA: TGCAGTGCTAGAGACGTTGTAGCGGGCCTCCCCCATGAGCAGTTCTTC
clone size: -; J gene: TRBJ2-2; D gene: -; V gene: TRBV20-1; CDR3 protein: CSAADPGGANTGELFF; CDR3 DNA: TGCAGTGCTGCGGACCCAGGTGGTGCGAACACCGGGGAGCTGTTTTTT
clone size: -; J gene: TRBJ2-6; D gene: -; V gene: TRBV19; CDR3 protein: CASSTGGTGANVLTF; CDR3 DNA: TGTGCCAGTAGTACTGGGGGCACTGGGGCCAACGTCCTGACTTTC
clone size: -; J gene: TRBJ2-2; D gene: -; V gene: TRBV25-1; CDR3 protein: CASSERLNGELFF; CDR3 DNA: TGTGCCAGCAGTGAACGGTTGAACGGGGAGCTGTTTTTT
clone size: many; J gene: TRBJ2-5; D gene: TRBD2; V gene: TRBV30; CDR3 protein: CAWSARLAGGLETQYF; CDR3 DNA: TGTGCCTGGAGTGCCCGACTAGCGGGAGGCTTGGAGACCCAGTACTTC
clone size: many; J gene: TRBJ1-5; D gene: TRBD1; V gene: TRBV5-1; CDR3 protein: CASSPYTGGGQPQHF; CDR3 DNA: TGCGCCAGCAGCCCCTACACAGGGGGCGGTCAGCCCCAGCATTTT
clone size: few; J gene: TRBJ2-2; D gene: TRBD2; V gene: TRBV12-3/TRBV12-4; CDR3 protein: CASSSPGGGVLGELFF; CDR3 DNA: TGTGCCAGCAGTTCCCCCGGGGGAGGGGTGTTGGGGGAGCTGTTTTTT
clone size: -; J gene: TRBJ2-1; D gene: -; V gene: TRBV24-1; CDR3 protein: CATSDSSQFLNVREQFF; CDR3 DNA: TGTGCCACCAGTGATTCTTCCCAGTTCTTAAATGTCCGGGAGCAGTTCTTC
clone size: -; J gene: TRBJ2-7; D gene: -; V gene: TRBV24-1; CDR3 protein: CATSKTGAGPYEQYF; CDR3 DNA: TGTGCCACCAGTAAAACCGGGGCAGGGCCCTACGAGCAGTACTTC
clone size: few; J gene: TRBJ2-1; D gene: -; V gene: TRBV4-1; CDR3 protein: CASSPPSTPQFF; CDR3 DNA: TGCGCCAGCAGCCCCCCCTCCACCCCGCAGTTCTTC
clone size: -; J gene: TRBJ2-3; D gene: -; V gene: TRBV9; CDR3 protein: CASRPPIGTQYF; CDR3 DNA: TGTGCCAGCAGGCCACCCATCGGTACGCAGTATTTT
clone size: many; J gene: TRBJ1-1; D gene: -; V gene: TRBV18; CDR3 protein: CASSGGSRPTEAFF; CDR3 DNA: TGTGCCAGCTCAGGGGGAAGCCGGCCCACTGAAGCTTTCTTT
clone size: many; J gene: TRBJ1-2; D gene: TRBD1; V gene: TRBV6-1; CDR3 protein: CASSSRDRGGYTF; CDR3 DNA: TGTGCCAGCAGCTCCAGGGACAGGGGCGGCTACACCTTC
clone size: -; J gene: TRBJ2-4; D gene: -; V gene: TRBV4-1; CDR3 protein: CASSQEMDKNIQYF; CDR3 DNA: TGCGCCAGCAGCCAAGAAATGGACAAAAACATTCAGTACTTC